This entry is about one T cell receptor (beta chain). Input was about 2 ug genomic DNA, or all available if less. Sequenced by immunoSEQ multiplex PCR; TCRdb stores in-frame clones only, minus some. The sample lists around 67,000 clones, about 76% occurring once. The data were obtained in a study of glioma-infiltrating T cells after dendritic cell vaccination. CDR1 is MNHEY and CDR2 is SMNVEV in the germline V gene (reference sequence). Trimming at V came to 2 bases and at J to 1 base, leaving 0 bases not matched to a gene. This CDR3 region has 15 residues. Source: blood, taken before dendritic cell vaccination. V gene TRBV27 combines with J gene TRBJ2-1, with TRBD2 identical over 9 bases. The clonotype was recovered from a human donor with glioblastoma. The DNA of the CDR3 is TGTGCCAGCAGTTTAGCGGGGGGGTCCTACAATGAGCAGTTCTTC. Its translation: CASSLAGGSYNEQFF.